A selection of T cell receptor beta chains follows, all from one sample in a study of cytomegalovirus exposure and HLA in healthy donors. Clones were read by immunoSEQ multiplex PCR, and TCRdb kept only the in-frame ones, dropping some. The top ten hold roughly 4% of the sample, which has approximately 150,000 clones, around 79% seen once. Sequencing was done on a sample of PBMCs. Every receptor here comes from a human donor in good health. Each CDR3 is given with its conserved first and last residue. The D gene is left open where the match is weak. Where a row states a size, it is once, few, many or the class of an expanded clone; other rows omit it.

>once|TRBJ2-7|15|NA|TRBV5-1
CASEPGVAGSYEQYF
TGCGCCAGTGAGCCCGGCGTGGCAGGATCCTACGAGCAGTACTTC
>few|TRBJ1-1|13|NA|TRBV10-2
CASSEFRLPEAFF
TGCGCCAGCAGTGAGTTCCGGTTACCTGAAGCTTTCTTT
>NA|TRBJ2-7|15|TRBD2|TRBV7-2
CASSQRTSGNNEQYF
TGTGCCAGCAGCCAAAGGACTAGCGGGAACAACGAGCAGTACTTC
>few|TRBJ1-1|14|TRBD1|TRBV5-1
CASQAGTVNTEAFF
TGCGCCAGTCAAGCCGGGACAGTGAACACTGAAGCTTTCTTT
>NA|TRBJ2-6|17|TRBD2|TRBV28
CASSLSYGGAGANVLTF
TGTGCCAGCAGTTTATCTTACGGGGGGGCTGGGGCCAACGTCCTGACTTTC
>NA|TRBJ2-3|13|NA|TRBV27
CASTPGGMDTQYF
TGTGCCAGCACCCCCGGTGGTATGGATACGCAGTATTTT
>once|TRBJ1-1|12|NA|TRBV28
CASTPRNTEAFF
TGTGCCAGCACCCCCAGGAACACTGAAGCTTTCTTT
>NA|TRBJ1-1|14|NA|TRBV6-5
CASSRSRVGPEAFF
TGTGCCAGCAGCCGCTCGAGGGTTGGACCTGAAGCTTTCTTT
>NA|TRBJ2-6|17|TRBD1|TRBV10-3
CAISEQGEDSGANVLTF
TGTGCCATCAGTGAACAGGGGGAAGACTCTGGGGCCAACGTCCTGACTTTC
>NA|TRBJ2-7|14|TRBD1|TRBV5-6
CASSYWDRSYEQYF
TGTGCCAGCAGCTATTGGGACAGGTCCTACGAGCAGTACTTC
>NA|TRBJ2-7|14|NA|TRBV7-9
CASSRVLGRDEQYF
TGTGCCAGCAGCCGGGTTTTGGGTCGGGACGAGCAGTACTTC
>NA|TRBJ2-2|16|TRBD1|TRBV19
CATGTGRGSNTGELFF
TGTGCCACCGGGACAGGGAGGGGGTCGAACACCGGGGAGCTGTTTTTT
>NA|TRBJ1-5|15|NA|TRBV5-6
CASSLGSLLNQPQHF
TGTGCCAGCAGCTTGGGGTCGTTACTTAATCAGCCCCAGCATTTT
>NA|TRBJ2-2|17|TRBD2|TRBV10-2
CASSLLAGGPNTGELFF
TGCGCCAGCAGCTTACTAGCGGGGGGGCCTAACACCGGGGAGCTGTTTTTT
>NA|TRBJ2-7|16|TRBD2|TRBV29-1
CSVEGVWGRASYEQYF
TGCAGCGTTGAAGGCGTGTGGGGGAGGGCCTCCTACGAGCAGTACTTC
>NA|TRBJ2-1|14|NA|TRBV5-1
CASSFGSSYNEQFF
TGCGCCAGCAGCTTTGGGAGCTCCTACAATGAGCAGTTCTTC
>NA|TRBJ1-2|14|TRBD1|TRBV10-3
CAISPPDRLYGYTF
TGTGCCATCAGTCCCCCGGACAGGCTCTATGGCTACACCTTC
>NA|TRBJ1-1|12|NA|TRBV30
CAWSGTNTEAFF
TGTGCCTGGAGTGGGACAAACACTGAAGCTTTCTTT
>NA|TRBJ2-1|11|NA|TRBV5-8
CASSFQQEAFF
TGTGCCAGCAGCTTTCAACAGGAAGCTTTCTTC
>NA|TRBJ2-1|14|NA|TRBV4-3
CASSQEGLASTQFF
TGCGCCAGCAGCCAAGAAGGGCTAGCGAGCACGCAGTTCTTC
>NA|TRBJ2-3|15|TRBD1|TRBV9
CASSARDREGDTQYF
TGTGCCAGCAGCGCGAGGGACAGGGAAGGAGATACGCAGTATTTT
>NA|TRBJ2-7|17|TRBD2|TRBV5-1
CASSLGPSGITSYEQYF
TGCGCCAGCAGCTTGGGTCCTAGCGGGATAACCTCCTACGAGCAGTACTTC
>few|TRBJ1-5|14|NA|TRBV7-2
CASSLASSNQPQHF
TGTGCCAGCAGCTTAGCGAGCAGCAATCAGCCCCAGCATTTT
>NA|TRBJ2-7|13|TRBD2|TRBV6-1
CAIAIAGIYEQYF
TGTGCCATTGCAATAGCGGGAATTTACGAGCAGTACTTC
>NA|TRBJ1-2|14|TRBD1|TRBV2
CASKKDRVHYGYTF
TGTGCCAGCAAGAAGGACAGGGTGCACTATGGCTACACCTTC
>NA|TRBJ2-2|15|NA|TRBV5-4
CASSLAQGRAGELFF
TGTGCCAGCAGCTTGGCGCAGGGGCGGGCCGGGGAGCTGTTTTTT
>once|TRBJ2-1|18|NA|TRBV15
CATSRDLHSLSSYNEQFF
TGTGCCACCAGCAGAGATCTCCACTCCCTAAGCTCCTACAATGAGCAGTTCTTC
>NA|TRBJ2-5|14|NA|TRBV18
CASSPPAGRKTQYF
TGTGCCAGCTCACCACCGGCGGGGAGAAAGACCCAGTACTTC